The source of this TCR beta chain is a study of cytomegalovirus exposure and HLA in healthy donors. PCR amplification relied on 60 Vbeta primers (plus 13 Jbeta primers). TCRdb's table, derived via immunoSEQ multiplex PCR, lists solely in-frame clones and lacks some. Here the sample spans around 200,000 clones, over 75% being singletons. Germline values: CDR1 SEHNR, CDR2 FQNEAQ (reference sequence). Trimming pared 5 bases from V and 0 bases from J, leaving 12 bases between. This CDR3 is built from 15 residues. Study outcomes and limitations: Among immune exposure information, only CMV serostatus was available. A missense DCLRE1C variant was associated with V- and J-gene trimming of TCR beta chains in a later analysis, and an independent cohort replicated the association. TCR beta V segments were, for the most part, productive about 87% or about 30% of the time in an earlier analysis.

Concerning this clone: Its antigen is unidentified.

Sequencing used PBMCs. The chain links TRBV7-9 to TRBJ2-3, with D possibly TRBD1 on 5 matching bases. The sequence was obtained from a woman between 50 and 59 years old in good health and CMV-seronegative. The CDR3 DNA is TGTGCCAGCAGCGACAGTGGGGTTAGCACAGATACGCAGTATTTT. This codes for CASSDSGVSTDTQYF. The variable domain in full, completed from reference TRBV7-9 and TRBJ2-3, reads DTGVSQNPRHKITKRGQNVTFRCDPISEHNRLYWYRQTLGQGPEFLTYFQNEAQLEKSRLLSDRFSAERPKGSFSTLEIQRTEQGDSAMYLCASSDSGVSTDTQYFGPGTRLTVL.